This T cell receptor (beta chain) was documented in a study of beta chain features in type 1 diabetes. The V gene's germline CDR1 is SGHNT and CDR2 YYREEE (reference sequence). The CDR3 sequence is 15 residues long. V was clipped by 3 bases and J by 4 bases; unmatched bases: 6. Overall study results and limits: PCR, the amplification step, might favor shorter templates, equally in patients and controls.

The table lists this clone with many counts. Its antigen is undetermined. Sorting based on CD45RO/CCR7/CD25/CD127/CD95/CD27 separated CD4+ naive, central memory, regulatory and stem cell-like memory cells. Expressed TCRB transcripts were sequenced because the entire RNA isolate underwent reverse transcription. Assay: immunoSEQ multiplex PCR; the TCRdb copy retains only in-frame clones and omits some. The data contain approximately 170,000 clones, just over 9% of them singletons. The V gene is TRBV5-4, the J gene TRBJ2-3, with TRBD1 matching over 9 bases. The sample comprised central memory CD4+ T cells from blood. The origin of this receptor is a woman younger than 30 in good health. CDR3 coding DNA: TGTGCCAGCAGCTCGTGGGACAGGGTATCAGATACGCAGTATTTT. Residues: CASSSWDRVSDTQYF.